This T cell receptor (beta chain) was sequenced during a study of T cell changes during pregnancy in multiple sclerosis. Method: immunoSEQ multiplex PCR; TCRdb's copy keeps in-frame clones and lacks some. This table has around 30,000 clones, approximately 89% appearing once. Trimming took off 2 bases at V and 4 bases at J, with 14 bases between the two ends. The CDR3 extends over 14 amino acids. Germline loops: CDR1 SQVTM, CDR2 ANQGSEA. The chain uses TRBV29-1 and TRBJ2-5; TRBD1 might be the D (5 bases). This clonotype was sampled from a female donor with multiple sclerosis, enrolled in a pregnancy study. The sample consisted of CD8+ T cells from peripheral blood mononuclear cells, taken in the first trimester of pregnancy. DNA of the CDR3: TGCAGCGTTGAAAGGGGCAGGGCCCCAGAGACCCAGTACTTC. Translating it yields CSVERGRAPETQYF.